A single sample gave rise to the 30 T cell receptor beta chains below, sequenced in a study of T-cell reconstitution after alpha-beta-depleted transplantation in children. Using unique molecular identifiers, the investigators prepared the TCRbeta library. TCRdb re-analysed the PCR reads in MiXCR, keeping a single row per CDR3 protein. This table has more than 450,000 distinct CDR3 sequences, around 16% appearing once. This specimen was PBMCs from the stem cell graft donor, taken from the stem cell graft. The receptors were gathered from a human donor who donated a stem cell graft to a child with acute lymphoblastic leukemia.

The table lists this clonotype with a few counts. This chain joins TRBV5-1 and TRBJ1-1; D may be TRBD1 (5 bases). The CDR3 length is 14 residues. Trimming removed 4 bases at V and 6 bases at J, with 16 bases between. Germline CDR1 reads SGHRS; CDR2 reads YFSETQ. DNA for the CDR3: TGCGCCAGCAGCCACGACCCTACAGGACCTGAAGCTTTCTTT. It translates to CASSHDPTGPEAFF. The complete variable domain, with remaining parts taken from reference TRBV5-1 and TRBJ1-1, reads KAGVTQTPRYLIKTRGQQVTLSCSPISGHRSVSWYQQTPGQGLQFLFEYFSETQRNKGNFPGRFSGRQFSNSRSEMNVSTLELGDSALYLCASSHDPTGPEAFFGQGTRLTVV.

The table lists this clonotype with a few counts. V gene TRBV5-1 combines with J gene TRBJ2-7, with D tentatively TRBD1 or TRBD2 (6 bases each). CDR3 length equals 13 residues. Germline V CDR1 and CDR2: SGHRS, YFSETQ. Deletions cut 6 bases from V and 7 bases from J, with 17 bases between. The CDR3 reads CASKRAGGGEQYF. DNA for the CDR3: TGCGCCAGCAAGAGGGCCGGGGGCGGGGAGCAGTACTTC.

The rearrangement joins TRBV25-1 to TRBJ1-4; D is uncertain. This CDR3 contains 15 residues. Trimming shortened V by 5 bases and J by 3 bases, and 13 bases separated the two germline ends. The germline V gene has CDR1 MGHDK and CDR2 SYGVNS. The CDR3 coding sequence is TGTGCCAGCAGTTCACGGTTACGGTCTAATGAAAAACTGTTTTTT. Residues: CASSSRLRSNEKLFF.

This CDR3 reads CASSESGLSYEQYF. The CDR3, as DNA: TGTGCCAGCAGTGAATCCGGGCTCTCCTACGAGCAGTACTTC. This chain connects TRBV25-1 to TRBJ2-7; D not resolved. This CDR3 is built from 14 residues. V lost 1 base and J lost 0, with 7 bases in between. CDR1 and CDR2 from the germline V gene are MGHDK and SYGVNS.

This clonotype was picked up a small number of times. V is TRBV12-3 or TRBV12-4 and J is TRBJ2-7; D perhaps matches TRBD2 (5 bases). V lost 6 bases to trimming and J lost 0 bases, with 15 bases between them. This CDR3 has 15 amino acids. The CDR3 protein is CASSKREPSSYEQYF. In DNA, the CDR3 is TGTGCCAGCAGCAAACGGGAACCCAGCTCCTACGAGCAGTACTTC.

This rearrangement joins TRBV7-8 to TRBJ2-1, with 9 positions matching TRBD2. The CDR3 is 15 residues long. Trimming at V came to 5 bases and at J to 3 bases, leaving 5 bases not matched to a gene. Germline V gene lookup returns CDR1 SGHVS and CDR2 FQNEAQ. This CDR3 is CASSPRSGSYNEQFF. CDR3 DNA sequence: TGTGCCAGCAGCCCCCGTAGCGGGAGCTACAATGAGCAGTTCTTC.

This clonotype appeared a few times. The V call is TRBV10-3, the J call TRBJ2-7; D is unresolved. The CDR3 is 13 residues long. The germline gives CDR1 ENHRY, CDR2 SYGVKD. The germline V and J ends were trimmed by 4 bases and 4 bases, with 11 bases remaining between them. DNA for the CDR3: TGTGCCATCAGTGTCGGGCAGGATTACGAGCAGTACTTC. Translated: CAISVGQDYEQYF.

Only a few counts were recorded for this clonotype. This chain connects TRBV5-1 to TRBJ2-7; 10 positions match TRBD1. The germline CDR1 and CDR2 sequences are SGHRS and YFSETQ. V trimming: 2 bases; J trimming: 6 bases; junction bases outside the gene matches: 8. CDR3 length equals 15 residues. CDR3 loop: CASSFEGQGRGEQYF. DNA for the CDR3: TGCGCCAGCAGCTTCGAGGGACAGGGGAGAGGCGAGCAGTACTTC.

This clonotype has a handful of counts. The chain combines TRBV5-1 with TRBJ2-2, with 8 bases identical to TRBD1. Germline-derived CDR1 and CDR2 are SGHRS and YFSETQ. J lost 4 bases, V lost 4 bases, and 18 bases had no gene match. CDR3 length: 19 amino acids. The CDR3 region has the DNA TGCGCCAGCAGCCCACCTCTAGACAGGGGTGATTTGGTCACCGGGGAGCTGTTTTTT. Its protein is CASSPPLDRGDLVTGELFF.

V usage is TRBV30 and J usage is TRBJ2-3, with D hard to call. Germline V gene data show CDR1 as GTSNPN and CDR2 as SVGIG (reference sequence). The CDR3 runs 12 residues. V lost 1 base to trimming and J lost 5 bases, with 7 bases between them. The CDR3 coding sequence is TGTGCCTGGAGTGAATGGGGAGATACGCAGTATTTT. Protein sequence: CAWSEWGDTQYF.

The genes are TRBV24-1 and TRBJ2-1; TRBD2 matches 11 bases. Trimming removed 7 bases from V and 10 bases from J; junction bases left unmatched: 8. CDR1 KGHDR and CDR2 SFDVKD come from the germline V gene. This CDR3 contains 14 residues. The CDR3 region has the DNA TGTGCCACCAGATCAACTAGCGGGAGTTCGGAGCAGTTCTTC. Protein: CATRSTSGSSEQFF.

This clonotype has only a few counts. The chain joins TRBV5-1 to TRBJ1-6; TRBD1 matches at 10 bases. Germline lookup yields CDR1 SGHRS and CDR2 YFSETQ. Trimming cost V 7 bases and J 3 bases; bases outside gene matches: 7. The CDR3 length is 16 residues. CDR3 coding DNA: TGCGCCAGCCGGGACAGGGGTCTTATCTATAATTCACCCCTCCACTTT. This translates into CASRDRGLIYNSPLHF. The full variable domain, with the rest looked up from reference TRBV5-1 and TRBJ1-6, is KAGVTQTPRYLIKTRGQQVTLSCSPISGHRSVSWYQQTPGQGLQFLFEYFSETQRNKGNFPGRFSGRQFSNSRSEMNVSTLELGDSALYLCASRDRGLIYNSPLHFGNGTRLTVT.

The chain employs TRBV7-3 and TRBJ2-5; TRBD2 matches 12 bases. This CDR3 is 15 amino acids long. From germline, CDR1 is SGHTA and CDR2 FQGTGA. V lost 2 bases, J lost 4 bases, and 2 bases stayed unmatched. The CDR3 reads CASSLGTSGPETQYF. CDR3 DNA sequence: TGTGCCAGCAGCTTAGGGACTAGCGGGCCAGAGACCCAGTACTTC.

The genes are TRBV4-1 and TRBJ1-2; TRBD1 matches 7 bases. Trimming removed 0 bases from V and 8 bases from J; junction bases left unmatched: 9. There are 15 residues in the CDR3. Germline V gives CDR1 MGHRA, CDR2 YSYEKL. CDR3 in DNA: TGCGCCAGCAGCCAAGAGGTTGGCAGGGGGGAAGGCTACACCTTC. Translation: CASSQEVGRGEGYTF.

This clonotype has a single count. The genes are TRBV6-6 and TRBJ2-7, with D hard to call. The CDR3 loop spans 13 amino acids. The V and J ends lost 5 bases and 5 bases respectively, with 13 bases between them. Germline CDR1 reads MNHNY; CDR2 reads SVGAGI (reference sequence). The CDR3 region is CASSTVGSDEQYF. In DNA form, the CDR3 reads TGTGCCAGCAGTACGGTTGGCAGTGACGAGCAGTACTTC.

This clonotype has ten or more counts. The J gene is TRBJ1-1, the V gene TRBV7-9; 11 bases fit TRBD1. Germline assignment: CDR1 SEHNR and CDR2 FQNEAQ (reference sequence). The CDR3 is 14 residues long. V was clipped by 3 bases and J by 5 bases; unmatched bases: 2. In nucleotides, the CDR3 is TGTGCCAGCAGCTTTGGACAGGGGGCGACTGAAGCTTTCTTT. It codes for CASSFGQGATEAFF.

The chain couples TRBV7-3 to TRBJ1-5; TRBD1 agrees at 7 bases. Looked up from germline, CDR1 is SGHTA and CDR2 is FQGTGA. The CDR3 runs 15 residues. The V gene end was trimmed by 3 bases and the J gene end by 8 bases; junction bases not matched to a gene: 10. As DNA, the CDR3 is TGTGCCAGCAGCTTCTGGACAGGTTCGTCTGAGCCCCAGCATTTT. Translating gives CASSFWTGSSEPQHF.

The V gene is TRBV11-2, the J gene TRBJ2-6; perhaps TRBD1 as D (5 bases). Looked up from germline, CDR1 is SGHAT and CDR2 is FQNNGV. V lost 0 bases and J lost 3, with 12 bases in between. The CDR3 covers 17 residues. The CDR3: CASSLDSGIFGANVLTF. The CDR3, as DNA: TGTGCCAGCAGCTTAGATTCAGGGATATTTGGGGCCAACGTCCTGACTTTC.

This clonotype was seen at least ten times. The rearrangement uses TRBV12-3 or TRBV12-4 and TRBJ1-1; D ambiguous. V lost 7 bases, J lost 8 bases, and 14 bases lay in between. The CDR3 length is 12 residues. The CDR3 is CASKPGPSEAFF. The DNA of the CDR3 is TGTGCCAGCAAACCCGGACCCTCGGAAGCTTTCTTT.

This clonotype was counted a few times. The chain employs TRBV20-1 and TRBJ2-7; tentatively, D is TRBD1 or TRBD2 (5 bases each). Germline CDR1 DFQATT, CDR2 SNEGSKA (reference sequence). CDR3 length: 13 amino acids. Trimming removed 6 bases from V and 7 bases from J, with 19 bases in between. The CDR3 protein is CSADRGASREQYF. The CDR3 nucleotides are TGCAGTGCCGACCGGGGCGCTTCAAGGGAGCAGTACTTC.

The rearrangement links TRBV12-3 or TRBV12-4 to TRBJ1-5; possible D gene TRBD1, 6 bases. The V end lost 2 bases, the J end lost 7 bases, and 12 bases lay between the germline ends. There are 14 residues in the CDR3. The CDR3 bases are TGTGCCAGCAGTTTAAATCAAGGGGGACAGCCCCAGCATTTT. It yields the protein CASSLNQGGQPQHF.

The sample holds a few counts of this clonotype. The rearrangement uses TRBV27 and TRBJ2-5; no firm D call. V shed 0 bases and J shed 4 bases, with 12 bases lying between them. The CDR3 loop spans 15 amino acids. The germline V gene has CDR1 MNHEY and CDR2 SMNVEV (reference sequence). The CDR3 is CASSLSNYLGETQYF. The CDR3 nucleotides are TGTGCCAGCAGTTTATCGAACTACTTGGGAGAGACCCAGTACTTC.

The sample holds many counts of this clonotype. The CDR3 bases are TGCGCCAGCAGCCCCACTAGCGGGAGCGGGACAGATACGCAGTATTTT. Protein product: CASSPTSGSGTDTQYF. This rearrangement joins TRBV5-1 to TRBJ2-3; 11 nucleotides agree with TRBD2. Germline V lookup: CDR1 SGHRS, CDR2 YFSETQ. This CDR3 comprises 16 residues. The V segment lost 4 bases and the J segment 3 bases; nucleotides outside the gene matches: 7.

The V gene is TRBV27, the J gene TRBJ2-4; weak D call: TRBD2 (5 bases). CDR1 MNHEY and CDR2 SMNVEV come from the germline V gene (reference sequence). V lost 1 base and J 7 bases, leaving 11 bases between the germline ends. CDR3 length: 14 amino acids. The CDR3 coding sequence is TGTGCCAGCAGTTTATTACCGGGAACTAACATTCAGTACTTC. This sequence encodes CASSLLPGTNIQYF.

This clonotype occurred once. The V call is TRBV7-8, the J call TRBJ2-1, with D hard to call. Per germline, CDR1 SGHVS and CDR2 FQNEAQ. With 2 bases removed from V and 0 bases from J, the gap between germline ends came to 17 bases. This CDR3 spans 18 amino acids. CDR3 amino acids: CASSLLGFVSSSYNEQFF. For the CDR3, the DNA is TGTGCCAGCAGCTTATTGGGCTTCGTGTCCAGCTCCTACAATGAGCAGTTCTTC.

The chain combines TRBV5-1 with TRBJ2-7; perhaps TRBD1 as D (5 bases). The V gene's germline CDR1 is SGHRS and CDR2 YFSETQ. This CDR3 is 16 amino acids long. The germline V and J ends were trimmed by 0 bases and 4 bases, with 17 bases remaining between them. CDR3 loop: CASSLAPATAPYEQYF. For the CDR3, the DNA is TGCGCCAGCAGCTTGGCTCCGGCGACAGCGCCTTACGAGCAGTACTTC.

The chain has TRBV20-1 and TRBJ2-1; 16 bases are a match to TRBD2. CDR1 is DFQATT and CDR2 is SNEGSKA in the germline V gene (reference sequence). CDR3 length: 14 residues. Germline trimming cut 5 bases from V and 9 bases from J; bases unmatched to any gene: 4. The CDR3 protein is CSAGTSGRAGEQFF. CDR3 coding DNA: TGCAGTGCTGGGACTAGCGGGAGGGCCGGTGAGCAGTTCTTC.

This clonotype was detected ten times or more. The CDR3 loop is CASSQDPVRGRYSNQPQHF. For the CDR3, the DNA is TGTGCCAGCAGCCAAGATCCTGTGAGGGGTCGGTATAGCAATCAGCCCCAGCATTTT. J is TRBJ1-5 and V is TRBV3-1; D is possibly TRBD1 (5 bases). The CDR3 consists of 19 residues. Germline-derived CDR1 and CDR2 are LGHDT and YNNKEL (reference sequence). V lost 0 bases to trimming and J lost 0 bases, with 18 bases between them.

The genes are TRBV20-1 and TRBJ2-2; no firm D call. The CDR3 extends over 16 amino acids. V was trimmed by 2 bases and J by 4 bases, leaving 17 bases between them. CDR1 and CDR2 (germline): DFQATT, SNEGSKA (reference sequence). Written as DNA, the CDR3 is TGCAGTGCTAGACCCCCCGGCTATCCGCGCACCGGGGAGCTGTTTTTT. Its protein is CSARPPGYPRTGELFF.

The gene calls are TRBV19 and TRBJ2-1, with D possibly being TRBD2 (5 bases). The germline V gene encodes CDR1 LNHDA and CDR2 SQIVND (reference sequence). The CDR3 sequence is 15 residues long. Trimming stripped 8 bases from V and 8 bases from J, with 22 bases between. The CDR3 loop reads CASVSVGVDGHEQFF. DNA for the CDR3: TGTGCCAGTGTGAGCGTGGGAGTGGATGGCCATGAGCAGTTCTTC.